This record looks at one T cell receptor (beta chain) sequence and its context. Original analysis: Amplified reference gene primers provided the basis for estimating nucleated cell counts. Assay used: immunoSEQ multiplex PCR; TCRdb lists only in-frame clones, some missing. V and J calls and clone size follow that table, whereas D and trimming were derived from the DNA. The table has about 180,000 clones, over 80% seen once. The data originate from a study of blood T cell repertoires in COVID-19. Study-wide background: The origin of the acute and convalescent COVID-19 samples was the United States, Italy and Spain. The cDNA or gDNA used as material had been derived from T cells, B-cell-depleted T cells, or PBMCs.

This CDR3 region has 14 residues. Germline CDR1 SSHAT, CDR2 FNYEAQ (reference sequence). This chain joins TRBV7-7 and TRBJ2-7, with 10 bases lining up with TRBD1. Input material: peripheral blood. The source is a woman aged 55-70 years with acute or convalescent COVID-19. The CDR3 loop reads CASGPGTGDDEQYF. The DNA for the CDR3 is TGTGCTAGCGGACCCGGGACAGGGGACGACGAGCAGTACTTC. Based on the CDR3 plus reference TRBV7-7 and TRBJ2-7, the full variable domain is GAGVSQSPRYKVTKRGQDVTLRCDPISSHATLYWYQQALGQGPEFLTYFNYEAQPDKSGLPSDRFSAERPEGSISTLTIQRTEQRDSAMYRCASGPGTGDDEQYFGPGTRLTVT.